Each of the 27 T cell receptor beta chains below was sequenced from the same sample in a study of cytomegalovirus exposure and HLA in healthy donors. Primers included in the PCR were 60 Vbeta and 13 Jbeta primers. The repertoire was sequenced with immunoSEQ multiplex PCR; TCRdb's copy has only in-frame clones and lacks some. The sample comprises fewer than 75,000 clones, roughly four fifths of which are singletons, and around 12% rests with the top ten. Sequencing input: PBMCs. These receptors were collected from a man in his 70s in good health and CMV-seronegative.

This chain links TRBV6-1 with TRBJ2-3, with 11 nucleotides matching TRBD2. V gave up 1 base and J gave up 6 bases; unmatched junction bases: 12. The length of the CDR3 is 18 residues. CDR1 MNHNS and CDR2 SASEGT come from the germline V gene. CDR3 sequence (DNA): TGTGCCAGCAGTGAAGGCCTGACTAGCGGGGCCCGACAGGATACGCAGTATTTT. Translation gives CASSEGLTSGARQDTQYF.

The rearrangement uses TRBV7-8 and TRBJ1-5, with D possibly matching TRBD1 (5 bases). The CDR3 has 13 residues. Germline lookup yields CDR1 SGHVS and CDR2 FQNEAQ. Trimming pared 5 bases from V and 10 bases from J, leaving 15 bases between. CDR3 in amino acids: CASSHRNNGPQHF. The DNA of the CDR3 is TGTGCCAGCAGCCACAGGAACAATGGACCCCAGCATTTT.

The chain carries TRBV18 and TRBJ1-3; 9 positions match TRBD1. Trimming took 3 bases from V and 7 from J; bases not matched to a gene: 10. From germline, CDR1 is KGHSH and CDR2 LQKENI. The CDR3 totals 16 residues. The chain's CDR3 is CASSPYVPTGGNTIYF. CDR3 DNA sequence: TGTGCCAGCTCACCGTACGTCCCGACAGGGGGTAACACCATATATTTT.

This clone came up a few times. The V and J genes are TRBV14 and TRBJ1-4, with 8 bases lining up with TRBD1. Per the germline V gene, CDR1 is SGHDN and CDR2 is FVKESK. J lost 6 bases, V lost 3 bases, and 9 bases had no gene match. The CDR3 loop spans 16 amino acids. The CDR3 loop is CASSQGGQGSYEKLFF. The CDR3, as DNA: TGTGCCAGCAGCCAGGGTGGACAGGGATCGTATGAAAAACTGTTTTTT.

The genes are TRBV9 and TRBJ2-1; tentative D call: TRBD2 (5 bases). CDR3 length: 16 residues. Trimming shortened V by 4 bases and J by 2 bases, and 16 bases separated the two germline ends. Germline CDR1 reads SGDLS; CDR2 reads YYNGEE. CDR3 in amino acids: CASSPGLSRAYNEQFF. The DNA of the CDR3 is TGTGCCAGCAGCCCCGGACTCTCTCGGGCCTACAATGAGCAGTTCTTC. The whole variable domain, remainder taken from reference TRBV9 and TRBJ2-1, is DSGVTQTPKHLITATGQRVTLRCSPRSGDLSVYWYQQSLDQGLQFLIQYYNGEERAKGNILERFSAQQFPDLHSELNLSSLELGDSALYFCASSPGLSRAYNEQFFGPGTRLTVL.

This clone appeared once. This chain uses TRBV27 with TRBJ2-6; possibly TRBD2 for D (6 bases). CDR1 is MNHEY and CDR2 is SMNVEV in the germline V gene (reference sequence). Trimming removed 6 bases at V and 4 bases at J, with 13 bases between. The CDR3 runs 15 residues. The CDR3 sequence: CASSSGGAGANVLTF. The CDR3 nucleotides read TGTGCCAGCAGCTCCGGGGGAGCAGGGGCCAACGTCCTGACTTTC.

The CDR3 DNA sequence: TGTGCCAGCAGTTACTCCCAGTCAAGCAATCAGCCCCAGCATTTT. Its protein is CASSYSQSSNQPQHF. The chain uses TRBV6-6 and TRBJ1-5; D is undetermined. Germline loops: CDR1 MNHNY, CDR2 SVGAGI (reference sequence). This CDR3 has 15 amino acids. Trimming stripped 0 bases from V and 1 base from J, with 7 bases between.

This clone was counted only a few times. The DNA of the CDR3 is TGTGCCAGCAGTCGATCCGGGACAGCTCAAGAGACCCAGTACTTC. Residues: CASSRSGTAQETQYF. The chain recombines TRBV27 with TRBJ2-5; TRBD1 matches at 7 bases. V lost 5 bases to trimming and J lost 2 bases; unmatched junction nucleotides: 8. The CDR3 contains 15 residues. CDR1 is MNHEY, CDR2 SMNVEV, per germline (reference sequence).

The chain employs TRBV7-6 and TRBJ2-7; D not certain. This CDR3 region has 13 residues. The V end was cut by 3 bases, the J end by 6 bases, with 12 bases between. In germline, CDR1 is SGHVS, CDR2 FNYEAQ. The CDR3 protein is CASSFTQGGEQYF. In DNA, the CDR3 is TGTGCCAGCAGCTTTACCCAAGGCGGCGAGCAGTACTTC.

On this clone itself: Other DNA variants within this sample encode the same CDR3. The V and J genes are TRBV5-1 and TRBJ2-5; 8 bases agree with TRBD1. The CDR3 is 14 amino acids. The V and J ends lost 4 bases and 1 base, in that order; junction bases with no gene match: 3. Germline V gene sequence: CDR1 SGHRS, CDR2 YFSETQ. In DNA form, the CDR3 reads TGCGCCAGCAGCACAGGACAGGGCCAAGAGACCCAGTACTTC. Its translation is CASSTGQGQETQYF.

The chain has TRBV18 and TRBJ2-5; 7 bases are a match to TRBD2. The CDR3 totals 13 residues. V shed 6 bases, J shed 5 bases, and the junction held 6 bases outside the gene matches. Germline CDR1 reads KGHSH; CDR2 reads LQKENI. This CDR3 is CASSPGGLETQYF. The DNA for the CDR3 is TGTGCCAGCTCGCCGGGGGGTCTTGAGACCCAGTACTTC.

This rearrangement joins TRBV2 to TRBJ2-3, with TRBD2 matching 10 bases. V shed 6 bases and J 3 bases; nucleotides not matched to a gene: 3. Germline V gene sequence: CDR1 SNHLY, CDR2 FYNNEI. CDR3 size: 14 residues. In nucleotides, the CDR3 is TGTGCCAGCAGGGGGACTAGCGTTACAGATACGCAGTATTTT. Translating gives CASRGTSVTDTQYF.

The chain has TRBV6-1 and TRBJ2-2, with D uncertain. The germline V gene has CDR1 MNHNS and CDR2 SASEGT. V was shortened by 2 bases and J by 0 bases, with 13 bases between the two germline ends. The CDR3 consists of 17 residues. The DNA for the CDR3 is TGTGCCAGCAGTGAATATGTGGGCCTCGCGAACACCGGGGAGCTGTTTTTT. As protein: CASSEYVGLANTGELFF.

The chain employs TRBV4-1 and TRBJ2-1, with 7 nucleotides matching TRBD1. The length of the CDR3 is 15 residues. The V and J ends lost 3 bases and 5 bases, in that order; junction bases with no gene match: 7. Germline-derived CDR1 and CDR2 are MGHRA and YSYEKL. CDR3: CASSQKDRCDNEQFF. The CDR3 DNA is TGCGCCAGCAGCCAGAAGGACAGGTGCGACAATGAGCAGTTCTTC.

This chain connects TRBV18 to TRBJ1-3; D is possibly TRBD1 (5 bases). The CDR3 covers 15 residues. The V gene's germline CDR1 is KGHSH and CDR2 LQKENI. V was trimmed by 3 bases and J by 0 bases, leaving 9 bases between them. The chain's CDR3 is CASSPVQVSGNTIYF. The CDR3 DNA is TGTGCCAGCTCACCCGTACAGGTCTCTGGAAACACCATATATTTT.

This clone was counted only a few times. V usage is TRBV4-1 and J usage is TRBJ1-2; D possibly corresponds to TRBD1 (5 bases). Germline V gene data show CDR1 as MGHRA and CDR2 as YSYEKL. V was clipped by 1 base and J by 2 bases, with 8 bases between them. The CDR3 totals 14 residues. CDR3 protein: CASSQAQANYGYTF. CDR3 nucleotide sequence: TGCGCCAGCAGCCAAGCACAGGCCAACTATGGCTACACCTTC.

The gene calls are TRBV7-9 and TRBJ2-1, with D unresolved. CDR1 SEHNR and CDR2 FQNEAQ come from the germline V gene (reference sequence). Trimming pared 1 base from V and 5 bases from J, leaving 12 bases between. This CDR3 comprises 15 residues. CDR3 bases: TGTGCCAGCAGCTTAGTACAGCTACCCGACAATGAGCAGTTCTTC. This codes for CASSLVQLPDNEQFF.

This chain links TRBV11-2 with TRBJ2-5, with 9 bases aligning to TRBD2. The CDR3 covers 16 residues. CDR1 is SGHAT, CDR2 FQNNGV, per germline. V was clipped by 3 bases and J by 3 bases; unmatched bases: 8. DNA for the CDR3: TGTGCCAGCAGCTTCATGGCGGGGGGGCTAGAAGAGACCCAGTACTTC. Translation: CASSFMAGGLEETQYF.

V gene TRBV11-2 combines with J gene TRBJ2-1; 12 bases are a match to TRBD2. This CDR3 is 15 amino acids long. V dropped 5 bases and J dropped 7; count of bases not matched to a gene: 6. Germline V gene lookup returns CDR1 SGHAT and CDR2 FQNNGV. CDR3 DNA sequence: TGTGCCAGCAGCATCAGGACTAGCGGGATAAATGAGCAGTTCTTC. This sequence encodes CASSIRTSGINEQFF.

The chain couples TRBV6-6 to TRBJ2-2; 7 bases align to TRBD2. Unmatched junction bases numbered 9, after V lost 10 bases and J lost 7 bases. CDR3 length: 13 amino acids. Looked up from germline, CDR1 is MNHNY and CDR2 is SVGAGI (reference sequence). CDR3 coding DNA: TGTGCCACTGGGACCGGGAGGCTCGGGGAGCTGTTTTTT. It yields the protein CATGTGRLGELFF.

The rearrangement joins TRBV28 to TRBJ2-5, with 7 bases fitting TRBD2. The CDR3 loop spans 16 amino acids. Losses at the gene ends were 5 bases for V and 2 bases for J; bases not matched to a gene: 11. CDR1 is MDHEN, CDR2 SYDVKM, per germline. In DNA form, the CDR3 reads TGTGCCAGCAGTACCCCGGGGAGGGGCGAACAAGAGACCCAGTACTTC. Translation: CASSTPGRGEQETQYF.

This clone was counted between two and nine times. The CDR3 spells CASSQGLRNNEQFF. Here the CDR3 DNA reads TGTGCCAGCAGCCAGGGACTACGAAACAATGAGCAGTTCTTC. The V and J genes are TRBV5-4 and TRBJ2-1; 7 bases agree with TRBD2. CDR1 is SGHNT and CDR2 is YYREEE in the germline V gene (reference sequence). Trimming cost V 4 bases and J 5 bases; bases outside gene matches: 6. CDR3 size: 14 residues.

The sample holds a few counts of this clone. The V gene is TRBV6-6, the J gene TRBJ1-5; 10 bases match TRBD1. The V gene end was trimmed by 5 bases and the J gene end by 5 bases; junction bases not matched to a gene: 0. Germline values: CDR1 MNHNY, CDR2 SVGAGI (reference sequence). The CDR3 runs to 13 residues. The CDR3 DNA sequence: TGTGCCAGCAGTGGACAGGGGGATCAGCCCCAGCATTTT. This codes for CASSGQGDQPQHF.

The chain carries TRBV5-1 and TRBJ2-7; a weak D match, TRBD1 (5 bases). V lost 2 bases to trimming and J lost 5 bases, with 11 bases between them. Germline CDR1 is SGHRS and CDR2 is YFSETQ. The CDR3 runs to 13 residues. CDR3 amino acids: CASSFQGMDEQYF. For the CDR3, the DNA is TGCGCCAGCAGCTTTCAGGGTATGGACGAGCAGTACTTC.

The chain joins TRBV19 to TRBJ2-1; D is uncertain. Trimming stripped 0 bases from V and 5 bases from J, with 11 bases between. Germline V gene sequence: CDR1 LNHDA, CDR2 SQIVND (reference sequence). The CDR3 is 15 residues long. The CDR3: CASSIDRRRDNEQFF. The CDR3 nucleotides read TGTGCCAGTAGTATAGATCGGCGGAGAGACAATGAGCAGTTCTTC. The variable domain in full, completed from reference TRBV19 and TRBJ2-1, reads DGGITQSPKYLFRKEGQNVTLSCEQNLNHDAMYWYRQDPGQGLRLIYYSQIVNDFQKGDIAEGYSVSREKKESFPLTVTSAQKNPTAFYLCASSIDRRRDNEQFFGPGTRLTVL.

V usage is TRBV6-6 and J usage is TRBJ1-2, with 7 bases matching TRBD1. CDR3 size: 16 residues. The J segment lost 2 bases and the V segment lost 2 bases, leaving 8 bases of the junction unmatched. Per germline, CDR1 MNHNY and CDR2 SVGAGI (reference sequence). The CDR3 sequence: CASSYEVGGQNYGYTF. The CDR3, as DNA: TGTGCCAGCAGTTACGAGGTGGGGGGACAGAACTATGGCTACACCTTC.

The chain carries TRBV6-5 and TRBJ2-4, with unresolved D. Trimming took 0 bases from V and 7 from J, leaving 10 bases between them. CDR1 and CDR2 from the germline V gene are MNHEY and SVGAGI. This CDR3 has 14 amino acids. The CDR3 protein is CASSYSRGTNIQYF. CDR3 in DNA: TGTGCCAGCAGTTACTCGAGAGGAACGAACATTCAGTACTTC.